This T cell receptor beta chain emerged from a study of control samples from healthy donors and cancer patients. CDR1 SQVTM and CDR2 ANQGSEA come from the germline V gene. Germline trimming cut 4 bases from V and 3 bases from J; bases unmatched to any gene: 5. The CDR3 runs 15 residues. Some clones are missing from TCRdb's copy, which holds only in-frame ones; the method was immunoSEQ multiplex PCR. The profile shows around 170,000 clones, around 88% of them singletons. V gene TRBV29-1 combines with J gene TRBJ2-1, with 11 bases fitting TRBD1. This clonotype was sampled from a woman in her twenties or thirties in good health. The sample comprised blood. CDR3 sequence (DNA): TGCAGCGTTGCCCCGGGACAGGGGGTCTACAATGAGCAGTTCTTC. This encodes CSVAPGQGVYNEQFF.